This entry lists 29 T cell receptor beta chains sequenced from one sample in a study of blood T cell repertoires in COVID-19 (dated by TCRdb to the early 2020s). The library was obtained by the immunoSEQ multiplex PCR assay. TCRdb's version of the immuneACCESS table is confined to in-frame rearrangements and falls short of the full clone set. An unresolved V gene accounts for under half of the shortfall where checked; the remainder is of unknown origin. Across this sample there are 55,000 to 65,000 clones, with 80% to 85% seen only once. Around 12% of the sample goes to the ten largest clones. The material sequenced was peripheral blood. These TCRs come from a human donor in a cohort sampled during active COVID-19.

The CDR3 here is CASSVLKGGAYNEQFF. The CDR3 bases are TGTGCCAGCAGCGTACTTAAGGGCGGGGCATACAATGAGCAGTTCTTC. J is TRBJ2-1 and V is TRBV9; a weak D match, TRBD2 (6 bases). CDR3 length equals 16 residues. Trimming pared 1 base from V and 4 bases from J, leaving 15 bases between. From germline, CDR1 is SGDLS and CDR2 YYNGEE.

This chain connects TRBV5-4 to TRBJ2-5, with 9 positions matching TRBD1. CDR1 and CDR2 from the germline V gene are SGHNT and YYREEE (reference sequence). The junction had 4 bases not matched to a gene; V was cut back by 4 bases and J by 3 bases. This CDR3 is 14 amino acids long. CDR3 region: CASSQRTGEETQYF. DNA for the CDR3: TGTGCCAGCAGCCAACGGACAGGGGAAGAGACCCAGTACTTC.

The V and J genes are TRBV6-5 and TRBJ2-5; maybe TRBD1 (6 bases). Germline V gene lookup returns CDR1 MNHEY and CDR2 SVGAGI. With 3 bases removed from V and 6 bases from J, the gap between germline ends came to 11 bases. The CDR3 contains 13 residues. This chain's CDR3 is CASSYRGSQTQYF. In DNA, the CDR3 is TGTGCCAGCAGTTATAGGGGGAGTCAGACCCAGTACTTC.

The J gene is TRBJ1-6, the V gene TRBV7-2, with a tentative D call TRBD1 (5 bases). The length of the CDR3 is 14 residues. Germline V gene data show CDR1 as SGHTA and CDR2 as FQGNSA. Trimming removed 3 bases from V and 11 bases from J, with 14 bases in between. The CDR3 loop is CASSLGTRGTPLHF. CDR3 nucleotide sequence: TGTGCCAGCAGCTTGGGGACTCGGGGCACACCCCTCCACTTT. The full variable domain, completed using reference TRBV7-2 and TRBJ1-6, is GAGVSQSPSNKVTEKGKDVELRCDPISGHTALYWYRQSLGQGLEFLIYFQGNSAPDKSGLPSDRFSAERTGGSVSTLTIQRTQQEDSAVYLCASSLGTRGTPLHFGNGTRLTVT.

The genes are TRBV6-5 and TRBJ2-7; tentatively, D is TRBD2 (7 bases). CDR1 MNHEY and CDR2 SVGAGI come from the germline V gene. V dropped 2 bases and J dropped 5 bases, with 16 bases sitting between them. The CDR3 loop spans 15 amino acids. This chain's CDR3 is CASSYLKGEGDEQYF. CDR3 nucleotide sequence: TGTGCCAGCAGTTACCTGAAGGGGGAGGGCGACGAGCAGTACTTC.

This clone has a single count. V is TRBV7-6 and J is TRBJ2-1; 9 nucleotides match TRBD2. The CDR3 sequence is 18 residues long. V lost 5 bases to trimming and J lost 7 bases; unmatched junction nucleotides: 18. The germline gives CDR1 SGHVS, CDR2 FNYEAQ. CDR3 region: CASSQRPGGGAKVNEQFF. CDR3 DNA sequence: TGTGCCAGCAGCCAACGGCCAGGCGGGGGGGCTAAGGTTAATGAGCAGTTCTTC.

In its sample, this clone was seen once. This sequence joins TRBV28 and TRBJ2-1; 7 bases fit TRBD2. Trimming took 2 bases from V and 8 from J; bases not matched to a gene: 3. The CDR3 is 13 amino acids. Per the germline V gene, CDR1 is MDHEN and CDR2 is SYDVKM. CDR3 in amino acids: CASSLLSGDEQFF. DNA for the CDR3: TGTGCCAGCAGTTTACTCAGCGGGGATGAGCAGTTCTTC.

This clone is termed large (0.1 to 1%). The rearrangement links TRBV5-1 to TRBJ1-1, with D possibly being TRBD1 (6 bases). Germline loops: CDR1 SGHRS, CDR2 YFSETQ. The CDR3 is made up of 13 amino acids. V was shortened by 2 bases and J by 1 base, with 6 bases between the two germline ends. The CDR3 bases are TGCGCCAGCAGCTTCAGGGGGAACACTGAAGCTTTCTTT. Translated: CASSFRGNTEAFF.

The chain joins TRBV19 to TRBJ2-4; maybe TRBD1 (6 bases). Trimming removed 6 bases at V and 3 bases at J, with 18 bases between. CDR1 LNHDA and CDR2 SQIVND come from the germline V gene (reference sequence). This CDR3 is built from 16 residues. The CDR3 nucleotides are TGTGCCAGTAGGCAAACAGGGCTTGGAGTCAAAAACATTCAGTACTTC. This codes for CASRQTGLGVKNIQYF.

V is TRBV2 and J is TRBJ1-2; 9 bases line up with TRBD1. The CDR3 length is 15 residues. The germline V gene has CDR1 SNHLY and CDR2 FYNNEI. Unmatched junction bases numbered 7, after V lost 3 bases and J lost 5 bases. DNA of the CDR3: TGTGCCAGCAGTGATCCCGGGACAGGGAAATATGGCTACACCTTC. Its translation is CASSDPGTGKYGYTF.

The chain is built from TRBV11-3 and TRBJ2-1, with D perhaps matching TRBD2 (5 bases). CDR3 length: 13 residues. V lost 5 bases and J 3 bases, leaving 8 bases between the germline ends. The V gene's germline CDR1 is SGHNT and CDR2 YENEEA. The CDR3 DNA reads TGTGCCAGCAGCCGGAGCGGCTACAATGAGCAGTTCTTC. This sequence encodes CASSRSGYNEQFF.

The chain is built from TRBV29-1 and TRBJ2-5; D is possibly TRBD1 (6 bases). The CDR3 covers 13 residues. Per the germline V gene, CDR1 is SQVTM and CDR2 is ANQGSEA. V was clipped by 6 bases and J by 7 bases, with 18 bases between them. The DNA of the CDR3 is TGCAGCGTCGTCCAAACAGGGTTAGGGACCCAGTACTTC. It encodes CSVVQTGLGTQYF.

In its sample, this clone was seen once. This chain uses TRBV7-9 with TRBJ2-3, with 8 bases aligning to TRBD2. The CDR3 extends over 15 amino acids. The germline V gene has CDR1 SEHNR and CDR2 FQNEAQ (reference sequence). The ends lost 6 bases at V and 2 bases at J; junction bases unmatched: 7. Here the CDR3 DNA reads TGTGCCAGCAGGGAGCGGGGGAGCTCCACAGATACGCAGTATTTT. This gives the protein CASRERGSSTDTQYF.

In nucleotides, the CDR3 is TGTGCCAGCAGCCCACAGACAGGGGGAAATGAAAAACTGTTTTTT. Translated: CASSPQTGGNEKLFF. This rearrangement joins TRBV7-9 to TRBJ1-4, with TRBD1 matching over 9 bases. Germline assignment: CDR1 SEHNR and CDR2 FQNEAQ (reference sequence). V trimming: 5 bases; J trimming: 5 bases; junction bases outside the gene matches: 6. The CDR3 has 15 residues.

This chain joins TRBV5-1 and TRBJ1-4; the D gene is possibly TRBD1 (5 bases). With 5 bases removed from V and 5 bases from J, the gap between germline ends came to 13 bases. Per the germline V gene, CDR1 is SGHRS and CDR2 is YFSETQ. CDR3 length equals 14 residues. CDR3: CASRWDWGNEKLFF. The DNA of the CDR3 is TGCGCCAGCAGATGGGACTGGGGCAATGAAAAACTGTTTTTT.

This clone was seen a few times. The chain joins TRBV7-9 to TRBJ1-2; 9 bases line up with TRBD1. This CDR3 has 15 residues. V dropped 4 bases and J dropped 1; count of bases not matched to a gene: 4. Germline V gene data show CDR1 as SEHNR and CDR2 as FQNEAQ (reference sequence). CDR3 loop: CASSSRTGDNYGYTF. In nucleotides, the CDR3 is TGTGCCAGCAGCTCACGGACAGGGGATAACTATGGCTACACCTTC.

A few counts support this clone. The chain carries TRBV5-1 and TRBJ2-5; TRBD1 might be the D (6 bases). The V and J ends lost 4 bases and 0 bases respectively, with 10 bases between them. This CDR3 has 14 residues. Germline CDR1 and CDR2: SGHRS and YFSETQ. This CDR3 reads CASSGGQYQETQYF. The CDR3 coding sequence is TGCGCCAGCAGCGGCGGACAGTACCAAGAGACCCAGTACTTC.

The chain couples TRBV19 to TRBJ1-3; no clear D. Germline lookup yields CDR1 LNHDA and CDR2 SQIVND (reference sequence). V was shortened by 8 bases and J by 4 bases, with 12 bases between the two germline ends. This CDR3 region has 13 residues. In DNA, the CDR3 is TGTGCCAGTCGACCTATCGGGGGAAACACCATATATTTT. It yields the protein CASRPIGGNTIYF.

This chain joins TRBV19 and TRBJ1-5, with a possible D match to TRBD1 (5 bases). V was pared by 6 bases and J by 5 bases, with 14 bases between. The CDR3 has 14 amino acids. Germline V gene lookup returns CDR1 LNHDA and CDR2 SQIVND (reference sequence). This chain's CDR3 is CASRGAAGYQPQHF. CDR3 nucleotide sequence: TGTGCCAGTAGAGGAGCAGCAGGGTATCAGCCCCAGCATTTT.

The V call is TRBV5-5, the J call TRBJ2-7, with TRBD2 matching 11 bases. Germline V lookup: CDR1 SGHKS, CDR2 YYEKEE (reference sequence). The CDR3 contains 17 residues. Trimming at V came to 4 bases and at J to 4 bases, leaving 13 bases not matched to a gene. DNA for the CDR3: TGTGCCAGCAGCCAAGCCCCCTTTACTAGCGGGGGTTACGAGCAGTACTTC. Its translation: CASSQAPFTSGGYEQYF. The full variable domain, completed using reference TRBV5-5 and TRBJ2-7, is DAGVTQSPTHLIKTRGQQVTLRCSPISGHKSVSWYQQVLGQGPQFIFQYYEKEERGRGNFPDRFSARQFPNYSSELNVNALLLGDSALYLCASSQAPFTSGGYEQYFGPGTRLTVT.

The CDR3 sequence: CASSLATVYEQYV. CDR3 nucleotides: TGTGCCAGCAGCCTAGCCACAGTCTACGAGCAGTACGTC. The chain is built from TRBV11-2 and TRBJ2-7; perhaps TRBD2 as D (5 bases). Germline-derived CDR1 and CDR2 are SGHAT and FQNNGV. The CDR3 is 13 residues long. V was clipped by 5 bases and J by 3 bases, with 11 bases between them.

V gene TRBV7-2 combines with J gene TRBJ1-5; TRBD1 aligns across 8 bases. CDR1 SGHTA and CDR2 FQGNSA come from the germline V gene. V lost 2 bases and J lost 3; bases outside the gene matches: 9. This CDR3 comprises 17 residues. The CDR3 spells CASSLNSGTGANQPQHF. CDR3 DNA sequence: TGTGCCAGCAGCTTAAATTCCGGGACAGGTGCCAATCAGCCCCAGCATTTT.

This chain connects TRBV14 to TRBJ2-3, with TRBD1 as a possible D gene (6 bases). CDR1 and CDR2 from the germline V gene are SGHDN and FVKESK. CDR3 size: 14 residues. V shed 2 bases and J shed 4 bases, with 10 bases lying between them. The CDR3 DNA sequence: TGTGCCAGCAGCCAATACAAGGGGGCAGATACGCAGTATTTT. Amino acid sequence: CASSQYKGADTQYF.

This clone occurred once. The genes are TRBV11-2 and TRBJ1-2, with TRBD1 identical over 10 bases. After removal of 4 bases from V and 4 bases from J, the junction contained 6 bases not matched to a gene. The germline gives CDR1 SGHAT, CDR2 FQNNGV. The CDR3 totals 15 residues. Here the CDR3 DNA reads TGTGCCAGCAGCTCATTGACAGGGGGCGTCTATGGCTACACCTTC. Its protein is CASSSLTGGVYGYTF.

The chain uses TRBV6-5 and TRBJ2-1, with a weak D call TRBD1 (5 bases). Germline CDR1 and CDR2: MNHEY and SVGAGI. The V end was cut by 10 bases, the J end by 4 bases, with 11 bases between. This CDR3 spans 12 amino acids. DNA for the CDR3: TGTGCCACAAAGGGGATTTACAATGAGCAGTTCTTC. This encodes CATKGIYNEQFF.

The table lists this clone with a few counts. Different DNA sequences within this sample yield the same CDR3. The chain links TRBV9 to TRBJ2-2; 13 bases line up with TRBD2. CDR3 length equals 17 residues. The germline V gene encodes CDR1 SGDLS and CDR2 YYNGEE. After removal of 3 bases from V and 4 bases from J, the junction contained 6 bases not matched to a gene. The CDR3, as DNA: TGTGCCAGCAGCGCACTAGCGGGGGGGCCCGGCACCGGGGAGCTGTTTTTT. Residues: CASSALAGGPGTGELFF.

The chain has TRBV9 and TRBJ2-1; D possibly corresponds to TRBD1 (5 bases). Germline loops: CDR1 SGDLS, CDR2 YYNGEE. V lost 3 bases and J 0 bases, leaving 10 bases between the germline ends. The CDR3 length is 15 residues. CDR3 bases: TGTGCCAGCAGCGCCGGACAACTCTCCTACAATGAGCAGTTCTTC. It codes for CASSAGQLSYNEQFF.

The chain employs TRBV30 and TRBJ1-2; 7 positions agree with TRBD1. V trimming: 2 bases; J trimming: 9 bases; junction bases outside the gene matches: 12. The CDR3 consists of 14 residues. In germline, CDR1 is GTSNPN, CDR2 SVGIG (reference sequence). CDR3 DNA: TGTGCCTGGAGTTATAGGACAGGTCGTGTAAGCTACACCTTC. As protein: CAWSYRTGRVSYTF.

This clone has only one observation. The chain has TRBV6-6 and TRBJ2-2, with 9 bases fitting TRBD1. This CDR3 is 15 amino acids long. Germline CDR1 and CDR2: MNHNY and SVGAGI (reference sequence). J was trimmed by 7 bases and V by 6 bases; bases with no gene match: 9. CDR3 protein: CASRGDRARNGELFF. CDR3 DNA: TGTGCCAGCAGGGGGGACAGGGCAAGAAACGGGGAGCTGTTTTTT.